The following is a T cell receptor beta chain sequence with its context. This clone's antigen is unknown. Within one base of it there is no much larger clone, and no base qualities were kept. These data are taken from a study of PD-1 and CTLA-4 blockade in melanoma (dated by TCRdb to about 2021). Background for the entire study: In patients with melanoma, the study measured the effects of PD-1 blockade versus CTLA-4 blockade on the melanoma-reactive CD8 T cell response.

Trimming costs V 4 bases and J 6 bases, and their ends lie 17 bases apart. The germline V gene encodes CDR1 SGHRS and CDR2 YFSETQ. Inclusive of the bounding cysteine and phenylalanine, the CDR3 is 14 residues long. Left in the record is the CDR3 DNA by itself, 42 bases read in frame from the first base. Library generation was performed with the immunoSEQ multiplex PCR assay. The source is immuneACCESS, and TCRdb retained only in-frame sequences with V and J called. Part of the clones is not carried over; for the studies checked, unresolved V genes explain less than half of this, and the remainder is unexplained. The sample contains about 16,000 clones, around two thirds of them found a single time. The leading ten clones occupy over 12% of the sample.

The rearrangement joined TRBV5-1 to TRBJ2-7, and possibly TRBD1, on 6 matching bases. The clonotype originates from a human donor with melanoma. Material: CD8+ T cells from peripheral blood, obtained from a patient given anti-PD-1 treatment. The sequence in DNA is TGCGCCAGCAGCCCGACTCCGACAGGTAGCGAGCAGTACTTC. Translated, it reads CASSPTPTGSEQYF.